This is a list of T cell receptor beta chains from one sample in a study of blood T cell repertoires in COVID-19. Clones were sequenced by immunoSEQ multiplex PCR, and TCRdb holds only the in-frame ones, with some missing. Here the sample spans under 300,000 clones, 81% being singletons. The sequencing input was peripheral blood. These receptors originate from a woman aged 55-70 years with active or convalescent COVID-19. Both conserved end residues are part of each CDR3. Fields, in order: J gene, V gene, D gene, clone size, CDR3 DNA, CDR3 protein. D genes are given only for firm matches. Clone size is not always given. Where it is, it says once, few, many or a class for expanded clones.

TRBJ2-1	TRBV7-2	TRBD2	once	TGTGCCAGCAGCCCCGGGACTAGGAAGACCAATGAGCAGTTCTTC	CASSPGTRKTNEQFF
TRBJ2-1	TRBV5-4	.	few	TGTGCCAGCAGCTCCCGTAGGGGTGGCTCCTACAATGAGCAGTTCTTC	CASSSRRGGSYNEQFF
TRBJ1-2	TRBV24-1	.	.	TGTGCCACCAGTGATTCACAGAAGAACTATGGCTACACCTTC	CATSDSQKNYGYTF
TRBJ1-1	TRBV25-1	TRBD1	.	TGTGCCAGCGAGCTTGGGACAGGGAAAGCTTTCTTT	CASELGTGKAFF
TRBJ2-7	TRBV14	.	.	TGTGCCAGCAGCCAACTGGGCGCGGGTTTGGAGCAGTACTTC	CASSQLGAGLEQYF
TRBJ1-2	TRBV25-1	TRBD1	.	TGTGCCAGCAGTGATACAGGGGGACTCACTTATGGCTACACCTTC	CASSDTGGLTYGYTF
TRBJ2-1	TRBV6-5	.	once	TGTGCCAGCAGTTACTCCCGGGGTTCCTACAATGAGCAGTTCTTC	CASSYSRGSYNEQFF
TRBJ2-7	TRBV5-6	.	.	TGTGCCAGCAGCTTTGGAGGGGAGGACTACGAGCAGTACTTC	CASSFGGEDYEQYF
TRBJ1-1	TRBV3-1/TRBV3-2	.	.	TGTGCCAGCAGCCATAAGAGGTTCACTGAAGCTTTCTTT	CASSHKRFTEAFF
TRBJ1-4	TRBV6-5	.	.	TGTGCCAGCAGACCACTAACTAATGAAAAACTGTTTTTT	CASRPLTNEKLFF
TRBJ1-1	TRBV27	.	.	TGTGCCAGCAGCCCCCAGGTCAGGCAAGGCACTGAAGCTTTCTTT	CASSPQVRQGTEAFF
TRBJ1-2	TRBV11-2	.	.	TGTGCGACAGCGCAGCGGGGTAACTATGGCTACACCTTC	CATAQRGNYGYTF
TRBJ2-2	TRBV6-6	.	.	TGTGCCAGCAGTGTACAGACAGGGAACACCGGGGAGCTGTTTTTT	CASSVQTGNTGELFF
TRBJ1-2	TRBV2	TRBD1	.	TGTGCCAGCAGAGTTGGGACAGGGAATGGCTACACCTTC	CASRVGTGNGYTF
TRBJ1-1	TRBV5-6	.	.	TGTGCCAGCAGCTTGTGGTCCTCCAACAGGGATACTGAAGCTTTCTTT	CASSLWSSNRDTEAFF
TRBJ1-4	TRBV7-7	TRBD1	.	TGTGCCAGCAGCCCGACAGGGGCCCGTAATGAAAAACTGTTTTTT	CASSPTGARNEKLFF
TRBJ1-6	TRBV21-1	.	.	TGTGCCAGCAGCAAAGGATCCAGGGAGGATAATTCACCCCTCCACTTT	CASSKGSREDNSPLHF
TRBJ2-7	TRBV27	TRBD1	.	TGTGCCAGCAGTTTATCGGATCCGGGACAGGCCTCCTACGAGCAGTACTTC	CASSLSDPGQASYEQYF
TRBJ2-7	TRBV5-8	TRBD1	.	TGTGCCAGCAGGAAACAGGGGTTGTCCTACGAGCAGTACTTC	CASRKQGLSYEQYF
TRBJ2-2	TRBV7-8	.	.	TGTGCCAGCAGCTTAGGGACATACACCGGGGAGCTGTTTTTT	CASSLGTYTGELFF
TRBJ1-1	TRBV21-1	.	once	TGTGCCAGCAGCCAGGGAGGGGAGAAGCAGAGAGGCACTGAAGCTTTCTTT	CASSQGGEKQRGTEAFF
TRBJ2-5	TRBV11-2	.	.	TGTGCCAGCAGCTTTATTGGGGAGGAAGAGACCCAGTACTTC	CASSFIGEEETQYF
TRBJ1-4	TRBV7-9	TRBD1	.	TGTGCCAGCAGCCAGAGGGGGCGCTTTGATGGAAAACTGTTTTTT	CASSQRGRFDGKLFF
TRBJ2-7	TRBV4-3	.	.	TGCGCCAGCAGCCTACCTGACTACTGGCAGTACTTC	CASSLPDYWQYF
TRBJ1-2	TRBV9	.	.	TGTGCCAGCAGCGTAGAAGGGGCTCCAACGGGCTATGGCTACACCTTC	CASSVEGAPTGYGYTF
TRBJ2-3	TRBV2	TRBD2	.	TGTGCCAGCAGTGCTAGCGGGGGCCATACGCAGTATTTT	CASSASGGHTQYF
TRBJ1-3	TRBV11-2	TRBD1	.	TGTGCCAGCAGCTTAGCATTCAGGGGGCTTGGAAACACCATATATTTT	CASSLAFRGLGNTIYF
TRBJ2-5	TRBV20-1	TRBD2	.	TGCAGTGCTAGTTATACTAGCGGGAAAGAGACCCAGTACTTC	CSASYTSGKETQYF
TRBJ1-5	TRBV3-1/TRBV3-2	.	.	TGTGCCAGCAGCCAAGCCCCGGGGTCTAGCAATCAGCCCCAGCATTTT	CASSQAPGSSNQPQHF
TRBJ1-6	TRBV5-1	TRBD1	few	TGCGCCAGCAGCTTGGCGCCAGGGGGCAATTCACCCCTCCACTTT	CASSLAPGGNSPLHF
TRBJ1-4	TRBV10-3	TRBD1	.	TGTGCCATCAGTGAGTCAGGGGGCTCAGCGGGAACTAATGAAAAACTGTTTTTT	CAISESGGSAGTNEKLFF
TRBJ1-5	TRBV7-8	.	once	TGTGCCAGCAGCTTAGAGGCAGGGCCCCAGCATTTT	CASSLEAGPQHF
TRBJ1-1	TRBV12-5	.	.	TGTGCTAGTGGTTTGGTAACATCGACAGAAACCCCGCTAGGAAGCTTCAGCACTGAAGCTTTCTTT	CASGLVTSTETPLGSFSTEAFF
TRBJ2-2	TRBV11-2	TRBD1	few	TGTGCCAGCACACAGGGGGCGGCGAACACCGGGGAGCTGTTTTTT	CASTQGAANTGELFF
TRBJ2-5	TRBV18	.	.	TGTGCCAGCTCACCTGGGGCGACACAACAAGAGACCCAGTACTTC	CASSPGATQQETQYF
TRBJ1-3	TRBV7-9	TRBD1	.	TGTGCCAGCAGCTTGACAGGGGGCGGAAACACCATATATTTT	CASSLTGGGNTIYF
TRBJ2-2	TRBV4-1	TRBD1	.	TGCGCCAGCAGCCCCAGGGGGCGTGGGGACACCGGGGAGCTGTTTTTT	CASSPRGRGDTGELFF
TRBJ1-6	TRBV4-3	.	.	TGCGCCAGCAGCCAAGTGGGGGGGGCGAATTCACCCCTCCACTTT	CASSQVGGANSPLHF
TRBJ1-6	TRBV5-3	TRBD1	.	TGTGCCAGAAGCTGGGACAGCCCCGGGGGGGTAGGGTCACCCCTCCACTTT	CARSWDSPGGVGSPLHF
TRBJ2-1	TRBV2	TRBD1	.	TGTGCCAGCAGTACGCCGGGACAGGGGAACGGTGAGCAGTTCTTC	CASSTPGQGNGEQFF
TRBJ1-5	TRBV11-2	.	.	TGTGCCAGCAGCTTAGGCTACAATCAGCCCCAGCATTTT	CASSLGYNQPQHF
TRBJ2-7	TRBV13	TRBD1	.	TGTGCCAGCAGCCTCCGGACAGGGAGCCACGAGCAGTACTTC	CASSLRTGSHEQYF
TRBJ2-7	TRBV10-3	.	.	TGTGCCATCAGTCCTGACAGAAGAACTTCCTACGAGCAGTACTTC	CAISPDRRTSYEQYF
TRBJ2-3	TRBV3-1/TRBV3-2	.	.	TGTGCCAGCAGCCGGCTTCTCCGATCCACAGATACGCAGTATTTT	CASSRLLRSTDTQYF
TRBJ2-1	TRBV7-9	TRBD1	.	TGTGCCAGCAGCTTAGACCCCGGGACAGGGGCGAATGAGCAGTTCTTC	CASSLDPGTGANEQFF
TRBJ1-5	TRBV7-2	TRBD1	.	TGTGCCAGCACGCCTGACAGGGCCTATAGCAATCAGCCCCAGCATTTT	CASTPDRAYSNQPQHF
TRBJ1-2	TRBV7-9	.	.	TGTGCCAGCAGCTTGAGCGGACGGTTTCTTTATGGCTACACCTTC	CASSLSGRFLYGYTF
TRBJ1-5	TRBV7-2	TRBD1	.	TGTGCCAGCAGCCCCCAGGGACAGGAATTGCATTTT	CASSPQGQELHF
TRBJ2-2	TRBV10-3	.	.	TGTGCCATCAGAGGACAGACGAACACCGGGGAGCTGTTTTTT	CAIRGQTNTGELFF
TRBJ2-7	TRBV7-2	.	few	TGTGCCAGCAGCTTAAACCCCACCGGGACAATGGGCTACGAGCAGTACTTC	CASSLNPTGTMGYEQYF
TRBJ1-5	TRBV19	.	.	TGTGCCAGTACGGACAGACATTATAGCAATCAGCCCCAGCATTTT	CASTDRHYSNQPQHF
TRBJ1-2	TRBV10-3	TRBD1	.	TGTGCCATCAGTGGTACAGGGGCAGCTAACTATGGCTACACCTTC	CAISGTGAANYGYTF
TRBJ1-6	TRBV27	.	few	TGTGCCAGCAGTTTAATTCCGCGCTTCCCCTTCGGTTCACCCCTCCACTTT	CASSLIPRFPFGSPLHF
TRBJ1-1	TRBV6-6	.	few	TGTGCCAGCACCCAGGGGCTCCTGAACACTGAAGCTTTCTTT	CASTQGLLNTEAFF